Described below is a single TCR beta chain sequence and its context. The sample is drawn from a study of blood T cell repertoires in COVID-19. Germline-derived CDR1 and CDR2 are KGHSH and LQKENI. The V gene end was trimmed by 3 bases and the J gene end by 0 bases; junction bases not matched to a gene: 6. The CDR3 covers 17 residues. Profiled with immunoSEQ multiplex PCR; TCRdb holds only in-frame clones, not every one. The table has around 83,000 clones, around nine tenths seen once. The sample taken for sequencing was peripheral blood. The chain carries TRBV18 and TRBJ1-3, with 9 bases that match TRBD1. The sequence derives from a man aged 65 to 79 with active or convalescent COVID-19. DNA for the CDR3: TGTGCCAGCTCACCGCCGGGACAGGGCTTCTCTGGAAACACCATATATTTT. Translating gives CASSPPGQGFSGNTIYF.